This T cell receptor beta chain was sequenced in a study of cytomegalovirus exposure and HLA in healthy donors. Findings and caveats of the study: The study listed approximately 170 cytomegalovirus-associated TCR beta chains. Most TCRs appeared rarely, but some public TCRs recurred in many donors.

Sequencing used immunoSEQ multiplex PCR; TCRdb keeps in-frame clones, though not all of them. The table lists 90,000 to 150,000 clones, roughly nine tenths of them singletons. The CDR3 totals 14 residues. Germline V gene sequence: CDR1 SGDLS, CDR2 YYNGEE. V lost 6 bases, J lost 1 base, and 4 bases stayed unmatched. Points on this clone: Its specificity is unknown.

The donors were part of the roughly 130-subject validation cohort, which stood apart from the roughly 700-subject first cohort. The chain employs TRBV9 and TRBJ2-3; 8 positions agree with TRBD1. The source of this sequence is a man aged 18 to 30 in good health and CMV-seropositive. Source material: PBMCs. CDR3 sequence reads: CASKTGVGTDTQYF. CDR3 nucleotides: TGTGCCAGCAAGACAGGGGTGGGCACAGATACGCAGTATTTT. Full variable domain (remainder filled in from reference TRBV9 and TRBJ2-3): DSGVTQTPKHLITATGQRVTLRCSPRSGDLSVYWYQQSLDQGLQFLIQYYNGEERAKGNILERFSAQQFPDLHSELNLSSLELGDSALYFCASKTGVGTDTQYFGPGTRLTVL.